This T cell receptor (beta chain) came from a study of identical twins. Germline lookup yields CDR1 SGHAT and CDR2 FQNNGV. The length of the CDR3 is 16 residues. Trimming left V 0 bases short and J 0 bases short, with 12 bases between. TCRdb itself ran the 5' RACE reads through MiXCR, one entry per CDR3 protein. The data contain hundreds of thousands of distinct CDR3 sequences, roughly an eighth of them singletons. This clonotype has more than one count but fewer than ten. These records were also assigned to another study, of yellow fever vaccine responses in identical twins.

The receptor's source is a woman aged 18-35 years in good health. The rearrangement joins TRBV11-2 to TRBJ2-7, with D uncertain. The sample comprised PBMCs. CDR3 sequence reads: CASSLEATDSSYEQYF. For the CDR3, the DNA is TGTGCCAGCAGCTTAGAGGCGACTGATAGCTCCTACGAGCAGTACTTC.